This TCR beta chain was sequenced during a study of CD8+CD57+ T cells in acquired aplastic anemia. On the study more broadly: An average of about 3.2 ug of DNA was obtained from sorted CD4+ and CD8+ cells.

General study results and limits: With respect to CD8+ Simpson's diversity, patients and controls did not differ significantly. More than 25 was the count of CD8+ CDR3 sequences that patients shared with controls.

By flow cytometry, patients selected for sequencing had shown an expansion of CD8+CD57+ cells. Sampling of blood occurred while the patients had still received no therapy. V was pared by 4 bases and J by 2 bases, with 17 bases between. Germline CDR1 is KGHSH and CDR2 is LQKENI. The CDR3 spans 16 residues. In the case of this clonotype: Its antigen is still unknown.

The template used for profiling TCR beta VDJ and CDR3 was genomic DNA. A single record per CDR3 protein comes from TCRdb applying MiXCR to the reads. The data hold under 350,000 distinct CDR3 sequences, with around three fifths observed a single time. The genes are TRBV18 and TRBJ1-1, with a weak D call TRBD1 (5 bases). This clonotype was sampled from a human donor with aplastic anemia. The sequenced sample consisted of sorted CD4+, CD8+, or CD8+CD57+ T cells (not recorded which) from PBMCs. The CDR3 region is CASSRYLGDSNTEAFF. CDR3 DNA sequence: TGTGCCAGCTCACGATATCTAGGGGATTCAAACACTGAAGCTTTCTTT.